This entry is about one TCR beta chain. The germline V gene encodes CDR1 MDHEN and CDR2 SYDVKM. CDR3 length equals 14 residues. V lost 8 bases and J lost 3, with 16 bases in between. Libraries were prepared by immunoSEQ multiplex PCR; TCRdb keeps only in-frame clonotypes and omits some of them. In the table there are over 100,000 clones, 92% of which are singletons. These data belong to a study of control samples from healthy donors and cancer patients. The TCR originated in a woman aged 45-59 years in good health. V is TRBV28 and J is TRBJ1-1; TRBD1 might be the D (5 bases). The sample was blood. The CDR3 spells CASLDRGGDTEAFF. The CDR3 coding sequence is TGTGCCAGCCTTGACCGGGGGGGGGACACTGAAGCTTTCTTT.